Shown below are 24 T cell receptor beta chains from a single sample sequenced in a study of T cell responses to AZD1222 COVID-19 vaccine. Produced via immunoSEQ multiplex PCR; TCRdb's table is partial and in-frame only. The sample shows 130,000 to 150,000 clones, around 90% of them seen only once. This material consisted of peripheral blood, taken on day 0 of AZD1222 vaccination. The receptors shown here come from an adult in good health.

The genes are TRBV28 and TRBJ2-1, with D perhaps matching TRBD1 (6 bases). Germline CDR1 is MDHEN and CDR2 is SYDVKM. The CDR3 consists of 16 residues. V was clipped by 6 bases and J by 7 bases, with 22 bases between them. The CDR3 sequence: CASSLLPGQGLNEQFF. In DNA, the CDR3 is TGTGCCAGCAGCTTGCTCCCAGGGCAGGGGTTAAATGAGCAGTTCTTC.

This clone was found once. The chain is built from TRBV5-1 and TRBJ2-7; D is uncertain. V was shortened by 0 bases and J by 2 bases, with 6 bases between the two germline ends. This CDR3 is built from 13 residues. CDR1 and CDR2 (germline): SGHRS, YFSETQ. The CDR3 protein is CASSLDPTYEQYF. The CDR3 DNA sequence: TGCGCCAGCAGCTTGGACCCTACCTACGAGCAGTACTTC. The full variable domain, rest sourced from reference TRBV5-1 and TRBJ2-7, is KAGVTQTPRYLIKTRGQQVTLSCSPISGHRSVSWYQQTPGQGLQFLFEYFSETQRNKGNFPGRFSGRQFSNSRSEMNVSTLELGDSALYLCASSLDPTYEQYFGPGTRLTVT.

CDR3 region: CASSSGTSADTQYF. Written as DNA, the CDR3 is TGTGCCAGCAGCTCAGGGACTAGCGCAGATACGCAGTATTTT. The chain carries TRBV7-2 and TRBJ2-3; TRBD2 agrees at 10 bases. Germline CDR1 is SGHTA and CDR2 is FQGNSA. J was trimmed by 4 bases and V by 4 bases; bases with no gene match: 2. This CDR3 spans 14 amino acids.

This chain connects TRBV7-3 to TRBJ1-2, with a weak D call TRBD1 (5 bases). CDR1 is SGHTA and CDR2 is FQGTGA in the germline V gene. The CDR3 contains 14 residues. The V end lost 2 bases, the J end lost 6 bases, and 13 bases lay between the germline ends. CDR3 residues: CASSLLIRDNGYTF. In nucleotides, the CDR3 is TGTGCCAGCAGCTTACTGATCAGGGATAATGGCTACACCTTC.

The V gene is TRBV4-2, the J gene TRBJ1-2; D gene unclear. CDR1 and CDR2 (germline): LGHNA, YNFKEQ. This CDR3 is built from 15 residues. The V gene lost 1 base and the J gene lost 4 bases, with 13 bases spanning the gap. CDR3 bases: TGTGCCAGCAGCCAAGCTGGGCGTGAGGTCTATGGCTACACCTTC. Translating it yields CASSQAGREVYGYTF.

The genes are TRBV7-9 and TRBJ2-7; TRBD1 is a possible D gene (5 bases). CDR1 is SEHNR and CDR2 is FQNEAQ in the germline V gene (reference sequence). With 2 bases removed from V and 3 bases from J, the gap between germline ends came to 8 bases. The CDR3 spans 13 residues. The CDR3 DNA sequence: TGTGCCAGCAGCTTATGGCAGGGCTACGAGCAGTACTTC. Translating it yields CASSLWQGYEQYF. The whole variable domain, remainder taken from reference TRBV7-9 and TRBJ2-7, is DTGVSQNPRHKITKRGQNVTFRCDPISEHNRLYWYRQTLGQGPEFLTYFQNEAQLEKSRLLSDRFSAERPKGSFSTLEIQRTEQGDSAMYLCASSLWQGYEQYFGPGTRLTVT.

This clone came up once. The rearrangement joins TRBV7-8 to TRBJ1-1; 10 bases are a match to TRBD1. CDR1 and CDR2 (germline): SGHVS, FQNEAQ. V was clipped by 5 bases and J by 2 bases; unmatched bases: 5. CDR3 length: 15 amino acids. As DNA, the CDR3 is TGTGCCAGCAGCGCCAGGACAGGGGGTAACACTGAAGCTTTCTTT. Its protein product is CASSARTGGNTEAFF.

In DNA form, the CDR3 reads TGCGCCAGCAGCATTACGGGACTAGCGGTCACAGATACGCAGTATTTT. Translated: CASSITGLAVTDTQYF. The rearrangement links TRBV5-1 to TRBJ2-3; TRBD2 aligns across 11 bases. This CDR3 spans 16 amino acids. The V and J ends lost 4 bases and 2 bases, in that order; junction bases with no gene match: 6. CDR1 is SGHRS, CDR2 YFSETQ, per germline.

The rearrangement joins TRBV7-9 to TRBJ2-3; TRBD2 might be the D (5 bases). This CDR3 is 10 amino acids long. Germline V CDR1 and CDR2: SEHNR, FQNEAQ (reference sequence). The V and J ends lost 9 bases and 7 bases respectively, with 8 bases between them. In DNA form, the CDR3 reads TGTGCCAGACCGGGAAATACGCAGTATTTT. Translation: CARPGNTQYF.

This chain joins TRBV6-5 and TRBJ2-1; D gene unclear. CDR3 length: 11 amino acids. Germline assignment: CDR1 MNHEY and CDR2 SVGAGI. V shed 2 bases and J shed 6 bases, with 2 bases lying between them. In DNA form, the CDR3 reads TGTGCCAGCAGTTACGGCAATGAGCAGTTCTTC. The encoded protein is CASSYGNEQFF.

The CDR3 DNA is TGTGCCATCAGTTCAGGGGCAGGGGGGGATACGCAGTATTTT. It codes for CAISSGAGGDTQYF. The genes are TRBV10-3 and TRBJ2-3; tentatively, D is TRBD1 (7 bases). This CDR3 comprises 14 residues. Germline V CDR1 and CDR2: ENHRY, SYGVKD. The V and J ends lost 5 bases and 6 bases respectively, with 15 bases between them.

This rearrangement joins TRBV5-1 to TRBJ2-7, with D uncertain. This CDR3 region has 13 residues. Trimming removed 3 bases at V and 0 bases at J, with 7 bases between. Per the germline V gene, CDR1 is SGHRS and CDR2 is YFSETQ. CDR3 sequence reads: CASSSASSYEQYF. The DNA for the CDR3 is TGCGCCAGCAGCTCGGCCAGCTCCTACGAGCAGTACTTC.

The chain combines TRBV6-1 with TRBJ1-6; 9 nucleotides match TRBD1. The germline V gene has CDR1 MNHNS and CDR2 SASEGT. This CDR3 is built from 15 residues. V shed 3 bases, J shed 9 bases, and the junction held 6 bases outside the gene matches. CDR3 coding DNA: TGTGCCAGCAGTGAGACCGGGACAGGGAGTTCACCCCTCCACTTT. Its protein product is CASSETGTGSSPLHF.

The chain uses TRBV5-4 and TRBJ1-2, with TRBD1 matching over 8 bases. Germline CDR1 reads SGHNT; CDR2 reads YYREEE (reference sequence). This CDR3 contains 15 residues. Trimming cost V 0 bases and J 8 bases; bases outside gene matches: 9. Written as DNA, the CDR3 is TGTGCCAGCAGCTTGGCGGACAGGGTTCGTCGCGGCTACACCTTC. Protein sequence: CASSLADRVRRGYTF.

This chain links TRBV28 with TRBJ1-1; D not certain. Germline lookup yields CDR1 MDHEN and CDR2 SYDVKM. CDR3 size: 13 residues. Trimming removed 6 bases at V and 0 bases at J, with 8 bases between. The CDR3: CASSPAMNTEAFF. The DNA for the CDR3 is TGTGCCAGCAGCCCCGCAATGAACACTGAAGCTTTCTTT.

In its sample, this clone was seen a few times. The V call is TRBV14, the J call TRBJ2-3; D perhaps matches TRBD1 (5 bases). Trimming removed 4 bases from V and 4 bases from J, with 15 bases in between. The CDR3 loop spans 15 amino acids. Germline loops: CDR1 SGHDN, CDR2 FVKESK. This chain's CDR3 is CASSLGVRVADTQYF. For the CDR3, the DNA is TGTGCCAGCAGCCTAGGGGTCAGGGTTGCAGATACGCAGTATTTT. The entire variable domain, with the rest obtained from reference TRBV14 and TRBJ2-3, is as follows: EAGVTQFPSHSVIEKGQTVTLRCDPISGHDNLYWYRRVMGKEIKFLLHFVKESKQDESGMPNNRFLAERTGGTYSTLKVQPAELEDSGVYFCASSLGVRVADTQYFGPGTRLTVL.

This clone was seen a single time. This chain joins TRBV19 and TRBJ1-6; possibly TRBD1 for D (5 bases). CDR1 and CDR2 (germline): LNHDA, SQIVND (reference sequence). The V end was cut by 6 bases, the J end by 13 bases, with 19 bases between. This CDR3 has 14 residues. CDR3 coding DNA: TGTGCCAGTAGGGGAGACAGTGACCCTTTCCCCCTCCACTTT. This codes for CASRGDSDPFPLHF.

The rearrangement joins TRBV9 to TRBJ2-2; a possible D gene is TRBD2 (5 bases). Germline V CDR1 and CDR2: SGDLS, YYNGEE. Trimming took off 0 bases at V and 4 bases at J, with 7 bases between the two ends. The CDR3 is made up of 14 amino acids. The CDR3 DNA sequence: TGTGCCAGCAGCGTAGCGGGGAGCACCGGGGAGCTGTTTTTT. Protein: CASSVAGSTGELFF.

The chain carries TRBV7-3 and TRBJ2-2; D is undetermined. Trimming removed 5 bases from V and 3 bases from J, with 10 bases in between. This CDR3 region has 14 residues. Germline CDR1 reads SGHTA; CDR2 reads FQGTGA. The chain's CDR3 is CASSMSRDTGELFF. The CDR3 bases are TGTGCCAGCAGCATGTCCCGGGACACCGGGGAGCTGTTTTTT.

DNA of the CDR3: TGTGCCAGCAGCCCGAGAGGTCGGGACACAGATACGCAGTATTTT. Translating gives CASSPRGRDTDTQYF. The chain is built from TRBV11-2 and TRBJ2-3; possible D gene TRBD2, 5 bases. The CDR3 contains 15 residues. The germline CDR1 and CDR2 sequences are SGHAT and FQNNGV. Trimming removed 5 bases at V and 2 bases at J, with 14 bases between.

This chain's CDR3 is CSGGDAWNTEAFF. The CDR3 DNA sequence: TGCAGCGGTGGGGACGCCTGGAACACTGAAGCTTTCTTT. The genes are TRBV29-1 and TRBJ1-1; D is possibly TRBD1 (5 bases). V lost 7 bases, J lost 1 base, and 13 bases lay in between. Germline-derived CDR1 and CDR2 are SQVTM and ANQGSEA. This CDR3 is built from 13 residues.

The chain recombines TRBV6-4 with TRBJ2-1; 8 bases line up with TRBD2. Germline CDR1 and CDR2: MRHNA and SNTAGT. The CDR3 has 14 amino acids. Germline trimming cut 6 bases from V and 6 bases from J; bases unmatched to any gene: 7. The CDR3 DNA is TGTGCCAGCAGGAGGACTAGCTCGAGCAATGAGCAGTTCTTC. Translating it yields CASRRTSSSNEQFF.

The V gene is TRBV28, the J gene TRBJ2-3, with 7 positions matching TRBD1. The germline gives CDR1 MDHEN, CDR2 SYDVKM. The CDR3 totals 15 residues. The ends lost 6 bases at V and 3 bases at J; junction bases unmatched: 9. CDR3 nucleotides: TGTGCCAGCAGCCCAACAGGGGAAGGAACAGATACGCAGTATTTT. Translated: CASSPTGEGTDTQYF.

V is TRBV15 and J is TRBJ2-2; D is unclear. V was trimmed by 0 bases and J by 2 bases, leaving 10 bases between them. The length of the CDR3 is 16 residues. Germline V gene data show CDR1 as LNHNV and CDR2 as YYDKDF (reference sequence). Here the CDR3 reads CATSRDEGANTGELFF. In nucleotides, the CDR3 is TGTGCCACCAGCAGAGATGAAGGCGCCAACACCGGGGAGCTGTTTTTT.